The entry below gives a single T cell receptor beta chain sequence along with its context. The sample belongs to a study of blood T cell repertoires in COVID-19. In the study overall: COVID-19 samples collected from the United States, Italy and Spain covered acute and convalescent phases. Nucleic acid was either cDNA or gDNA, and it came from T cells, B-cell-depleted T cells, or PBMCs.

V shed 1 base and J shed 8 bases, with 9 bases lying between them. The length of the CDR3 is 13 residues. Germline values: CDR1 MNHEY, CDR2 SMNVEV (reference sequence). Original analysis: Estimation of nucleated cell counts was performed using reference gene primer amplification. Profiled with immunoSEQ multiplex PCR; TCRdb holds only in-frame clones, not every one. D and trimming come from the DNA, and the V and J calls and clone size come from that table. The table includes roughly 140,000 clones, approximately 80% detected once. This clonotype was obtained from a man aged 55 to 69 with active or convalescent COVID-19. The chain employs TRBV27 and TRBJ2-1, with a weak D call TRBD1 (5 bases). The sample consisted of peripheral blood. The CDR3 nucleotides are TGTGCCAGCAGTTTATTCGACAGTCATGAGCAGTTCTTC. Residues: CASSLFDSHEQFF.